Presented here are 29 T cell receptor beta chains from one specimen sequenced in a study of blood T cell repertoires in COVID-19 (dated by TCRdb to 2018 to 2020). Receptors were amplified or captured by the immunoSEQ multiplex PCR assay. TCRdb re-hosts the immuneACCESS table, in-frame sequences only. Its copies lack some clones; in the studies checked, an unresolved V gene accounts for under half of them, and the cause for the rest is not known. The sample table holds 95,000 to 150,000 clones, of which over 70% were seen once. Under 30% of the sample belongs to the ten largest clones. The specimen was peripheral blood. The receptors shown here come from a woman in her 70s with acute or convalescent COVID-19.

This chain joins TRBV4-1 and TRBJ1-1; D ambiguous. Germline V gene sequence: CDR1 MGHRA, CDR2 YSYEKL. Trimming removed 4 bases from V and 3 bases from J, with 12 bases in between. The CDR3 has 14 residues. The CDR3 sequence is CASSPIGQHTEAFF. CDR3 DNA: TGCGCCAGCAGCCCAATTGGGCAACACACTGAAGCTTTCTTT.

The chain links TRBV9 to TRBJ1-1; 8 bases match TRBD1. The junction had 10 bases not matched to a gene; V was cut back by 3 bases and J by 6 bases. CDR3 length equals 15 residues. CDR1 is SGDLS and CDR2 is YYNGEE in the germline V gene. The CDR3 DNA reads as TGTGCCAGCAGCGCTACCGGAGACAGGGGCCCTGAAGCTTTCTTT. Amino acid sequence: CASSATGDRGPEAFF.

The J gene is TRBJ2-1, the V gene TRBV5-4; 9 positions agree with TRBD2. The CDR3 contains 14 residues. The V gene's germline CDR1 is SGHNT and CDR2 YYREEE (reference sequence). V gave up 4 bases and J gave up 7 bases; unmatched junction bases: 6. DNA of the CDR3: TGTGCCAGCAGCCCGGGACTAGCAGCGAATGAGCAGTTCTTC. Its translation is CASSPGLAANEQFF.

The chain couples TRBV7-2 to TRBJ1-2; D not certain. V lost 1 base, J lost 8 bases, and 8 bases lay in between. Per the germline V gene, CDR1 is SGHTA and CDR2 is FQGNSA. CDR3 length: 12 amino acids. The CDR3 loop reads CASSLERFGYTF. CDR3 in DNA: TGTGCCAGCAGCTTAGAGAGGTTCGGCTACACCTTC.

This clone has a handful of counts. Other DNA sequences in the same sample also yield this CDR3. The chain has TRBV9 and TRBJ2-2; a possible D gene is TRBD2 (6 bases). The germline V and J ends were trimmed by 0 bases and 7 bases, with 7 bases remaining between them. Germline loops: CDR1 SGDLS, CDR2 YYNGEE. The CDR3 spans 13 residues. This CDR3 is CASSVGRVGELFF. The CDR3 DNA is TGTGCCAGCAGCGTAGGGAGGGTCGGGGAGCTGTTTTTT.

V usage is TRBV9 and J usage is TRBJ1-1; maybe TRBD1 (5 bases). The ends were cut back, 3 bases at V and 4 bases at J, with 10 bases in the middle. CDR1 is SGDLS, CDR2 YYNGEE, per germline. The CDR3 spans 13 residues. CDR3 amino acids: CASSAAGGTEAFF. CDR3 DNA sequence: TGTGCCAGCAGCGCAGCGGGGGGCACTGAAGCTTTCTTT.

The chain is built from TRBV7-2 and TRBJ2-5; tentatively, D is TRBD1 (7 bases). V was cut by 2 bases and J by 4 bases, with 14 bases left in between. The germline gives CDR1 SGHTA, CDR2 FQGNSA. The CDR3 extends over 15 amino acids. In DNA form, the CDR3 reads TGTGCCAGCAGCTTACAGGGGCAGGGGGGAGAGACCCAGTACTTC. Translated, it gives CASSLQGQGGETQYF.

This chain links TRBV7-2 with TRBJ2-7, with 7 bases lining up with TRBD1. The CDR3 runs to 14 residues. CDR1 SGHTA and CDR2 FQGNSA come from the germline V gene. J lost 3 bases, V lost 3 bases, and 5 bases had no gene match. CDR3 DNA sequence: TGTGCCAGCAGCTTCAGAGACAGGGACTACGAGCAGTACTTC. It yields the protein CASSFRDRDYEQYF.

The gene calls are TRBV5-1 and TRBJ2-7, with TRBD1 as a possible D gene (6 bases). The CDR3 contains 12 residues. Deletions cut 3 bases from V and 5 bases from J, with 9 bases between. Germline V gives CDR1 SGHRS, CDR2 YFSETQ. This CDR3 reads CASSSGANEQYF. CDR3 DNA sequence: TGCGCCAGCAGCTCAGGGGCCAACGAGCAGTACTTC.

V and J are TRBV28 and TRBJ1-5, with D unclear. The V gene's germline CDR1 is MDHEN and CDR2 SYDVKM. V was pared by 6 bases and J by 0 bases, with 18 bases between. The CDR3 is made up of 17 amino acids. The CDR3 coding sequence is TGTGCCAGCAGCCCTACGAGGGTCCTGCTTAGCAATCAGCCCCAGCATTTT. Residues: CASSPTRVLLSNQPQHF.

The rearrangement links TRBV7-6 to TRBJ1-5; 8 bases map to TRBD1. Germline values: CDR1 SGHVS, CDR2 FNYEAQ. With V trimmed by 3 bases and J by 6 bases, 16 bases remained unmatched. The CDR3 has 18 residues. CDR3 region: CASSLSPGAGGEVQPQHF. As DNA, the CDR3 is TGTGCCAGCAGCTTGTCACCAGGGGCAGGGGGCGAGGTTCAGCCCCAGCATTTT.

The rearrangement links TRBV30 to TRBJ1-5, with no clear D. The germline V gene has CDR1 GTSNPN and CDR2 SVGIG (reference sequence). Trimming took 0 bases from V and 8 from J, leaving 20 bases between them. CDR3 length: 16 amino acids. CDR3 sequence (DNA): TGTGCCTGGAGTGTATCTCTTGAACTTACCGGAGAGCCCCAGCATTTT. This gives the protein CAWSVSLELTGEPQHF.

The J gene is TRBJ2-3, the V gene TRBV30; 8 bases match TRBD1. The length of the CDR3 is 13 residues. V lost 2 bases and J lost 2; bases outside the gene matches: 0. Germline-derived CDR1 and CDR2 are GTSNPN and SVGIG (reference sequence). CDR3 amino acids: CAWSQGATDTQYF. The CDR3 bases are TGTGCCTGGAGTCAGGGGGCCACAGATACGCAGTATTTT.

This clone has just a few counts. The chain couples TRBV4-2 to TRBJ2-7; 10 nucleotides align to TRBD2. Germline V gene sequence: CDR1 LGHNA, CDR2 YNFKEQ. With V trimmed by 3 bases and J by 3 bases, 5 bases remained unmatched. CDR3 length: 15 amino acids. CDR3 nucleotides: TGTGCCAGCAGCCAGGATCGGACTAGCGGCTACGAGCAGTACTTC. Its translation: CASSQDRTSGYEQYF.

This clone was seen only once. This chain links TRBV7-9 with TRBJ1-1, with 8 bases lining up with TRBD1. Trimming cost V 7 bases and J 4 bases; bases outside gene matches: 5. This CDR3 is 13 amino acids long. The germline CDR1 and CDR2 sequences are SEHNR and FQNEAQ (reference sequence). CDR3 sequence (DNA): TGTGCCAGCAAGACAGGGGTGGTCACTGAAGCTTTCTTT. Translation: CASKTGVVTEAFF.

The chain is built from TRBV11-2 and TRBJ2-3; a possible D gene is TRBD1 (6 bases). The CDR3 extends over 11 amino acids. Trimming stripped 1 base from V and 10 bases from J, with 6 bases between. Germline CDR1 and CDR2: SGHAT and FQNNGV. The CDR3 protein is CASSLGGPQYF. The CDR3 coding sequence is TGTGCCAGCAGCTTAGGGGGGCCGCAGTATTTT.

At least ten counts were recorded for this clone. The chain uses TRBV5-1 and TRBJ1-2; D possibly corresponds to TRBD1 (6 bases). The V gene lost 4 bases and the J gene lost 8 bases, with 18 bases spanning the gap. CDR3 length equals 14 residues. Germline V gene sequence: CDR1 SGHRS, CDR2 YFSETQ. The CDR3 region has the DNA TGCGCCAGCAGCCCCCCACGGGGGGCAGGGGGCTACACCTTC. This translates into CASSPPRGAGGYTF.

The CDR3 sequence: CASSVVPGGGTDTQYF. The DNA of the CDR3 is TGTGCCAGCAGCGTCGTCCCCGGCGGGGGCACAGATACGCAGTATTTT. The chain links TRBV9 to TRBJ2-3; tentatively, D is TRBD2 (6 bases). The germline CDR1 and CDR2 sequences are SGDLS and YYNGEE. V was shortened by 2 bases and J by 1 base, with 14 bases between the two germline ends. This CDR3 is built from 16 residues.

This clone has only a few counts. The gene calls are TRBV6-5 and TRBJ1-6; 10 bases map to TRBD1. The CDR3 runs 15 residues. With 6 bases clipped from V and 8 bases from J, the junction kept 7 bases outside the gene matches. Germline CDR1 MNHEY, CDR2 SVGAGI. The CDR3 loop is CASRRSGTGDSPLHF. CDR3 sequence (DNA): TGTGCCAGCAGACGATCCGGGACAGGGGATTCACCCCTCCACTTT.

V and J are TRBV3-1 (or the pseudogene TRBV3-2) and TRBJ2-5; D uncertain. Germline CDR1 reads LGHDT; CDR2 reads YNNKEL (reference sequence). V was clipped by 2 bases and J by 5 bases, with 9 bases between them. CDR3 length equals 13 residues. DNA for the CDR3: TGTGCCAGCAGCCAACTCGAGCCGGAGACCCAGTACTTC. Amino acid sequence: CASSQLEPETQYF.

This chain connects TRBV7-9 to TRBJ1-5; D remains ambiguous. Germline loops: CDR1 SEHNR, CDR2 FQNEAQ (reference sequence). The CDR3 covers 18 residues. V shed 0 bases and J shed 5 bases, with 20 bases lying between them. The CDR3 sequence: CASSLAAGMGSLDQPQHF. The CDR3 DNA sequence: TGTGCCAGCAGCTTAGCGGCGGGTATGGGGAGTTTGGATCAGCCCCAGCATTTT.

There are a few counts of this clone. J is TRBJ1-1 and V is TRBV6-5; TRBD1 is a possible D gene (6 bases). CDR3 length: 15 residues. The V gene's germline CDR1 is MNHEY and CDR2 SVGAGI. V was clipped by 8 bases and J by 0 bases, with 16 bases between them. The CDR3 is CASLKLRGLNTEAFF. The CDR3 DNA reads TGTGCCAGCCTGAAGTTAAGGGGGTTGAACACTGAAGCTTTCTTT.

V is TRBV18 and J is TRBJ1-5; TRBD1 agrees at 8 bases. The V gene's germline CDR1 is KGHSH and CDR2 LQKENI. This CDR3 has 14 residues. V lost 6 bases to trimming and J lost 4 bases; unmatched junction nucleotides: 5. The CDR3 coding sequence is TGTGCCAGCTCGCAGACAGGGGAGAATCAGCCCCAGCATTTT. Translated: CASSQTGENQPQHF. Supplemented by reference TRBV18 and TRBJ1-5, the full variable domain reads NAGVMQNPRHLVRRRGQEARLRCSPMKGHSHVYWYRQLPEEGLKFMVYLQKENIIDESGMPKERFSAEFPKEGPSILRIQQVVRGDSAAYFCASSQTGENQPQHFGDGTRLSIL.

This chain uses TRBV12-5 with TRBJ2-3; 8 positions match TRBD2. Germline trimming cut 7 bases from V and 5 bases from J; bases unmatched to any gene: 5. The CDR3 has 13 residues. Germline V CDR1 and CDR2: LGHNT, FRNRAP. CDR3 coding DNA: TGTGCTAGTGTAAACGGGGGGGGAGATACGCAGTATTTT. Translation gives CASVNGGGDTQYF.

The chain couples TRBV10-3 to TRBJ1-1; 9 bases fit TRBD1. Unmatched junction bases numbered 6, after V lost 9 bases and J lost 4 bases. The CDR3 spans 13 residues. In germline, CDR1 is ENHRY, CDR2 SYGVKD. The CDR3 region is CAILDRGSTEAFF. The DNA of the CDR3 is TGTGCCATACTGGACAGGGGTAGCACTGAAGCTTTCTTT.

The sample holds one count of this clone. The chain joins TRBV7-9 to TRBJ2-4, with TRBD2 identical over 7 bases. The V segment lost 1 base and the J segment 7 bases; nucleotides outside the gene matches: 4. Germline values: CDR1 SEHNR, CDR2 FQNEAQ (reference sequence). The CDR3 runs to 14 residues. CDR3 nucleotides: TGTGCCAGCAGCTTAGGGGGACTATTCAACATTCAGTACTTC. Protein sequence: CASSLGGLFNIQYF.

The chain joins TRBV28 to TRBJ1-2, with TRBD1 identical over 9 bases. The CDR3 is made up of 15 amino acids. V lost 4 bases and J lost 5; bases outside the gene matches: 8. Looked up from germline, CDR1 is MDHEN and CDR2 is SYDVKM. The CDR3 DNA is TGTGCCAGCAGTTCTGGACAGGGGATACAGTATGGCTACACCTTC. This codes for CASSSGQGIQYGYTF.

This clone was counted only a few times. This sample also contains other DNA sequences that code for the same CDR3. CDR3 bases: TGTGCCAGCTCACCGGGTCTAGAGGAGACCCAGTACTTC. Amino acid sequence: CASSPGLEETQYF. The rearrangement joins TRBV18 to TRBJ2-5, with D uncertain. The V gene's germline CDR1 is KGHSH and CDR2 LQKENI. This CDR3 has 13 residues. Deletions cut 3 bases from V and 5 bases from J, with 10 bases between.

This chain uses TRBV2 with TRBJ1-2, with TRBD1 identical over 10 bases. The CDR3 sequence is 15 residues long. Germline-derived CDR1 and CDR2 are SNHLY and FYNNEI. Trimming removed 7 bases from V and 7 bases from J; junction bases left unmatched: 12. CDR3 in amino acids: CASTLSTGTGAGYTF. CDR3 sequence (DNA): TGTGCCAGCACTCTATCGACCGGGACAGGGGCTGGCTACACCTTC. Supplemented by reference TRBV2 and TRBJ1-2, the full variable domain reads EPEVTQTPSHQVTQMGQEVILRCVPISNHLYFYWYRQILGQKVEFLVSFYNNEISEKSEIFDDQFSVERPDGSNFTLKIRSTKLEDSAMYFCASTLSTGTGAGYTFGSGTRLTVV.